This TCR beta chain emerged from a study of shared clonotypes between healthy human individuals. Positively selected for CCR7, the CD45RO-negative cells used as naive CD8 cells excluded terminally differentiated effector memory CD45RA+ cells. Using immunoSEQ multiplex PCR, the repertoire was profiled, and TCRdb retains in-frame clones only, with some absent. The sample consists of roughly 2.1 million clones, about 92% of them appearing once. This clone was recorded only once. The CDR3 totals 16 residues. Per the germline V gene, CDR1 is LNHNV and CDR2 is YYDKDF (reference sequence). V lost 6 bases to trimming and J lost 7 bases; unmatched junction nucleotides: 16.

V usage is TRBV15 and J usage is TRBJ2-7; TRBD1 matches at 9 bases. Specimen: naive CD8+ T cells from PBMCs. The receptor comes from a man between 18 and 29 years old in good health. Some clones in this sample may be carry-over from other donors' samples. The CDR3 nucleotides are TGTGCCACCAGGGAGACCGGGACAGGGCCCCACGAGGAGCAGTACTTC. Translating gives CATRETGTGPHEEQYF. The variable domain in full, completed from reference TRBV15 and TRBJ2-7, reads DAMVIQNPRYQVTQFGKPVTLSCSQTLNHNVMYWYQQKSSQAPKLLFHYYDKDFNNEADTPDNFQSRRPNTSFCFLDIRSPGLGDTAMYLCATRETGTGPHEEQYFGPGTRLTVT.